This TCR beta chain came from a study of T cells after posttransplantation cyclophosphamide. Trimming stripped 4 bases from V and 4 bases from J, with 10 bases between. The CDR3 runs 14 residues. Germline CDR1 and CDR2: MNHEY and SVGAGI. The data were produced by immunoSEQ multiplex PCR, yet TCRdb's version contains in-frame clones alone and is incomplete. The table has 45,000 or so clones, around nine tenths seen once. The V gene is TRBV6-5, the J gene TRBJ1-4, with D perhaps TRBD1 (6 bases). Sequenced material: PBMCs. This clonotype was sampled from a woman in her 50s in good health and a related stem cell transplant donor. CDR3 nucleotides: TGTGCCAGCAGTTTAGACAGGAGTAATGAAAAACTGTTTTTT. This translates into CASSLDRSNEKLFF.